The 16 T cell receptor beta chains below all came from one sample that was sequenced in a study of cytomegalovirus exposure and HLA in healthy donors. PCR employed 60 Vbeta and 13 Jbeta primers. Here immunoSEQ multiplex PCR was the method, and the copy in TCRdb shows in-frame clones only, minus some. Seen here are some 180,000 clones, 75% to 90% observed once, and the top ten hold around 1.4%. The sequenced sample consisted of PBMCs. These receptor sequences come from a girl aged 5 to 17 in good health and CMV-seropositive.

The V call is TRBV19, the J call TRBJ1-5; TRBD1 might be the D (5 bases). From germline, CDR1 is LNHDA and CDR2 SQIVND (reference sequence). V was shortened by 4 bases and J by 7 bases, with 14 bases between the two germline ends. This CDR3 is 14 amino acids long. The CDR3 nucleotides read TGTGCCAGTAGTAGACCACAGGTTCGGCAGCCCCAGCATTTT. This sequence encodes CASSRPQVRQPQHF.

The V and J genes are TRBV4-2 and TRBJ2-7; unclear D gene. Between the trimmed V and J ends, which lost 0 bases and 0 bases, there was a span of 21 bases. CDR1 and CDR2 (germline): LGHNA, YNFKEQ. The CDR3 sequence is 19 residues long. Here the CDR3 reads CASSQEGALFERRSYEQYF. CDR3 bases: TGTGCCAGCAGCCAAGAGGGTGCCCTGTTTGAGCGACGCTCCTACGAGCAGTACTTC.

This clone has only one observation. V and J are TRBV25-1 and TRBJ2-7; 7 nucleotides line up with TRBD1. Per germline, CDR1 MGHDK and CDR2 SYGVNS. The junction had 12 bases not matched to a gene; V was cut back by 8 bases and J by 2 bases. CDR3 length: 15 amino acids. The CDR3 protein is CASARGTAQTYEQYF. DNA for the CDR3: TGTGCCAGCGCTAGGGGGACAGCCCAGACCTACGAGCAGTACTTC.

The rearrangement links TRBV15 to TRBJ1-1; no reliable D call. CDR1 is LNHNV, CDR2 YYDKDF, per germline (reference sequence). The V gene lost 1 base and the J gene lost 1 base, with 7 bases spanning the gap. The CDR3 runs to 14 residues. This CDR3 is CATSRAFGNTEAFF. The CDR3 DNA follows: TGTGCCACCAGCAGAGCTTTCGGGAACACTGAAGCTTTCTTT.

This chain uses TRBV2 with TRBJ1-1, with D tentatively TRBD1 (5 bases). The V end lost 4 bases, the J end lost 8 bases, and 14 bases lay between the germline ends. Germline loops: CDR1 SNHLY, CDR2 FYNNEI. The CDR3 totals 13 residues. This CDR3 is CASSVAGYYEAFF. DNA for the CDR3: TGTGCCAGCAGTGTGGCAGGGTACTACGAAGCTTTCTTT. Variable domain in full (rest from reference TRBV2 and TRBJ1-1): EPEVTQTPSHQVTQMGQEVILRCVPISNHLYFYWYRQILGQKVEFLVSFYNNEISEKSEIFDDQFSVERPDGSNFTLKIRSTKLEDSAMYFCASSVAGYYEAFFGQGTRLTVV.

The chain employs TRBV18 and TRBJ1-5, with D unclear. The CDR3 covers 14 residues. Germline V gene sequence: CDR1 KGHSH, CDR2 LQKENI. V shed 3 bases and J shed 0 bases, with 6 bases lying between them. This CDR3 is CASSPESSNQPQHF. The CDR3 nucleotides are TGTGCCAGCTCACCGGAGAGTAGCAATCAGCCCCAGCATTTT. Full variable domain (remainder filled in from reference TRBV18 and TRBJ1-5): NAGVMQNPRHLVRRRGQEARLRCSPMKGHSHVYWYRQLPEEGLKFMVYLQKENIIDESGMPKERFSAEFPKEGPSILRIQQVVRGDSAAYFCASSPESSNQPQHFGDGTRLSIL.

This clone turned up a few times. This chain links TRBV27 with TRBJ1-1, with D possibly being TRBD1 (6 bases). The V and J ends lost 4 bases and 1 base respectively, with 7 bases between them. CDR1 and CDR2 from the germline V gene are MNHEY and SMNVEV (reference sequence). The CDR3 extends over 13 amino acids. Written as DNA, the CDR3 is TGTGCCAGCAGTTCGGGACAGAACACTGAAGCTTTCTTT. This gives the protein CASSSGQNTEAFF.

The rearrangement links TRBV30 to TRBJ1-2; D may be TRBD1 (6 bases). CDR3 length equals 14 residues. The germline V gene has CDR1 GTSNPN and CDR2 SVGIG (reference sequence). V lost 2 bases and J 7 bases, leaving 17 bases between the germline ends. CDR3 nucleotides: TGTGCCTGGAGTTATGTTCTCGGACAGTCTGGCTACACCTTC. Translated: CAWSYVLGQSGYTF.

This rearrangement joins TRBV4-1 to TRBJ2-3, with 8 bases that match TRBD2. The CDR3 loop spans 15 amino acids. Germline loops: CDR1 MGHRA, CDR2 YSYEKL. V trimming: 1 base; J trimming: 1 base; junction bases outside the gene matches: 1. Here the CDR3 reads CASSQGGLGTDTQYF. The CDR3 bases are TGCGCCAGCAGCCAAGGGGGACTAGGCACAGATACGCAGTATTTT.

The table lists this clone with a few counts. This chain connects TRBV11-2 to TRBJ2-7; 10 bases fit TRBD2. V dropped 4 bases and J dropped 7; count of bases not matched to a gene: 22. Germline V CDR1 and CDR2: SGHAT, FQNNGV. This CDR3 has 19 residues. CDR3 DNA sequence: TGTGCCAGCAGCTCGACAACAAAGAGCGGGAGGGCCCGCAGTTGGGAGCAGTACTTC. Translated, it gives CASSSTTKSGRARSWEQYF.

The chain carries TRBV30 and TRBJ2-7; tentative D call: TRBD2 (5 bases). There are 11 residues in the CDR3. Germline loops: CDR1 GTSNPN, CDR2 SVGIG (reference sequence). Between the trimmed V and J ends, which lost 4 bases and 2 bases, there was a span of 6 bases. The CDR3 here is CAWTEAYEQYF. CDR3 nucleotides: TGTGCCTGGACGGAGGCCTACGAGCAGTACTTC.

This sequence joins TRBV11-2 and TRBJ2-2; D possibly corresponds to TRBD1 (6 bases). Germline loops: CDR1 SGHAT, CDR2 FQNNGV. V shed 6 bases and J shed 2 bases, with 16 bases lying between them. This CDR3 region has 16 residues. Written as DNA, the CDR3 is TGTGCCAGCAGACCGGCTTGGACAGCTAACACCGGGGAGCTGTTTTTT. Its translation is CASRPAWTANTGELFF.

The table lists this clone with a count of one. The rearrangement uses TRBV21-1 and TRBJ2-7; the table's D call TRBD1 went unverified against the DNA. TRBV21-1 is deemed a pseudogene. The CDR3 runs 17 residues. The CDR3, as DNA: TGTGCCAGCAGCAAAGAAGGTACAACAGGGCATTCCTACGAGCAGTACTTC. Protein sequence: CASSKEGTTGHSYEQYF.

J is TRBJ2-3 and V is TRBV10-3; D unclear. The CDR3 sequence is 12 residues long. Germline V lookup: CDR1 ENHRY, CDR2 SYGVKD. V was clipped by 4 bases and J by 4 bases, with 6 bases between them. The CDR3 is CAISAVADTQYF. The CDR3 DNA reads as TGTGCCATCAGTGCTGTCGCAGATACGCAGTATTTT.

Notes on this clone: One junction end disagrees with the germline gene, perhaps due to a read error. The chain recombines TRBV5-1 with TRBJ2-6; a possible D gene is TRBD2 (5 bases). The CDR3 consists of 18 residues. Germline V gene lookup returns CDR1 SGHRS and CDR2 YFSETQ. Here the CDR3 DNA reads TGCGCCAGCAGCGAGGGATTTGGAGTGCAGTCTGCGGCCAACGTCCTGACTTTC. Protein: CASSEGFGVQSAANVLTF.

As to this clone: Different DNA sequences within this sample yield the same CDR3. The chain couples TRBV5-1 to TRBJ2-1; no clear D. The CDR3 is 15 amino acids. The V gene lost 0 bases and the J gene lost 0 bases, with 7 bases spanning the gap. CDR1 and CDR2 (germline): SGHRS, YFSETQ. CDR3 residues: CASSLAVLSYNEQFF. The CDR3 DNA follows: TGCGCCAGCAGCTTGGCGGTGCTCTCCTACAATGAGCAGTTCTTC.